Each of the 7 T cell receptor beta chains below was sequenced from the same sample in a study of Graves' ophthalmopathy and Graves' hyperthyroidism. RNA transcripts were the source from which TCR beta CDR3 regions were amplified. After a first-round RT-PCR with HTBI primers, a second-round multiplex PCR was run. MiXCR was run by TCRdb on the multiplex PCR reads, yielding one entry per CDR3 protein. The sample lists hundreds of thousands of distinct CDR3 sequences; over 15% were seen once. Material for sequencing was peripheral blood. These receptors all come from a young woman with stable Graves' hyperthyroidism.

This clonotype was observed at least ten times. The genes are TRBV12-5 and TRBJ1-5, with D hard to call. V lost 3 bases and J 0 bases, leaving 6 bases between the germline ends. CDR1 is LGHNT and CDR2 is FRNRAP in the germline V gene. This CDR3 contains 14 residues. Here the CDR3 DNA reads TGTGCTAGTGGTTTCGGAAATAGCAATCAGCCCCAGCATTTT. Translation: CASGFGNSNQPQHF.

This clonotype was picked up a small number of times. The rearrangement joins TRBV27 to TRBJ2-6, with 7 bases identical to TRBD1. V dropped 5 bases and J dropped 0; count of bases not matched to a gene: 16. This CDR3 has 20 residues. Germline values: CDR1 MNHEY, CDR2 SMNVEV (reference sequence). The CDR3 DNA is TGTGCCAGCAGTCTAACACCGGGACAGATAAAATACTCTGGGGCCAACGTCCTGACTTTC. Translating it yields CASSLTPGQIKYSGANVLTF.

This chain connects TRBV19 to TRBJ2-5; 8 bases are a match to TRBD2. The V gene end was trimmed by 1 base and the J gene end by 2 bases; junction bases not matched to a gene: 3. The germline V gene has CDR1 LNHDA and CDR2 SQIVND (reference sequence). The CDR3 runs to 15 residues. CDR3 sequence: CASSIVAGRQETQYF. In nucleotides, the CDR3 is TGTGCCAGTAGTATAGTAGCGGGGCGACAAGAGACCCAGTACTTC.

This clonotype has only a few counts. The chain uses TRBV19 and TRBJ1-1, with D hard to call. This CDR3 comprises 15 residues. The germline CDR1 and CDR2 sequences are LNHDA and SQIVND (reference sequence). V lost 2 bases, J lost 3 bases, and 13 bases lay in between. CDR3 DNA: TGTGCCAGTAGTATACATGGGCCCGAGGACACTGAAGCTTTCTTT. Amino acid sequence: CASSIHGPEDTEAFF.

The table lists this clonotype with many counts. The CDR3 region is CASSVRIDPVYGYTF. Written as DNA, the CDR3 is TGTGCCAGCAGTGTCAGGATCGACCCAGTCTATGGCTACACCTTC. The rearrangement links TRBV27 to TRBJ1-2; no firm D call. With 5 bases removed from V and 4 bases from J, the gap between germline ends came to 17 bases. The CDR3 loop spans 15 amino acids. The V gene's germline CDR1 is MNHEY and CDR2 SMNVEV (reference sequence).

This CDR3 reads CASRGDRGGQPQHF. The CDR3 nucleotides read TGTGCCAGCAGGGGCGACAGGGGTGGCCAGCCCCAGCATTTT. This rearrangement joins TRBV2 to TRBJ1-5; 8 bases are a match to TRBD1. This CDR3 has 14 residues. V trimming: 6 bases; J trimming: 7 bases; junction bases outside the gene matches: 8. The germline CDR1 and CDR2 sequences are SNHLY and FYNNEI.

This clonotype was detected ten times or more. V gene TRBV15 combines with J gene TRBJ2-5; D not resolved. Germline lookup yields CDR1 LNHNV and CDR2 YYDKDF (reference sequence). This CDR3 comprises 13 residues. Deletions cut 0 bases from V and 5 bases from J, with 7 bases between. The CDR3 DNA reads TGTGCCACCAGCAGAGATATTGGGGAGACCCAGTACTTC. Translation gives CATSRDIGETQYF.